This T cell receptor (beta chain) was profiled in a study of cytomegalovirus exposure and HLA in healthy donors. The CDR3 loop spans 15 amino acids. The germline V gene has CDR1 MNHEY and CDR2 SMNVEV (reference sequence). The V segment lost 5 bases and the J segment 1 base; nucleotides outside the gene matches: 6. Researchers ran the PCR with 60 Vbeta and 13 Jbeta primers. Generated by immunoSEQ multiplex PCR, the TCRdb table keeps only in-frame clones and is missing some. This sample carries around 140,000 clones, more than 70% of them seen once, and the ten largest clones take approximately 4.2%. This sequence was found in a man aged 45-65 years in good health and CMV-seropositive. Sequenced material: PBMCs. The chain uses TRBV27 and TRBJ1-1; TRBD1 matches 8 bases. The DNA of the CDR3 is TGTGCCAGCAGTACAGGGGGTGGGGGGAACACTGAAGCTTTCTTT. Its translation is CASSTGGGGNTEAFF.